Listed here are 8 T cell receptor beta chains from one sample, sequenced in a study of HIV-infected patients and healthy controls. All unsorted peripheral T cells were captured because whole blood was used without fractionation. cDNA was made from around 0.45 ug RNA using alpha and beta constant primers. Separate chain-specific third strand synthesis with multiplexing indices produced the alpha and beta libraries. TCRdb re-called the 5' RACE reads with MiXCR, one entry per CDR3 protein. The sample lists fewer than 25,000 distinct CDR3 sequences, around 9.3% seen once, with less than 3.5% in the top ten. Material for sequencing was blood. Receptors were obtained from an adult in good health.

The genes are TRBV5-1 and TRBJ2-3, with a weak D call TRBD2 (6 bases). Trimming cost V 0 bases and J 3 bases, with 8 bases left between them. This CDR3 has 14 amino acids. Germline lookup yields CDR1 SGHRS and CDR2 YFSETQ. The CDR3 loop reads CASSLGGRTDTQYF. The CDR3 DNA is TGCGCCAGCAGCTTGGGGGGGAGGACAGATACGCAGTATTTT.

In its sample, this clonotype was seen many times. The rearrangement uses TRBV28 and TRBJ1-4; the D gene is possibly TRBD1 (6 bases). The V and J ends lost 9 bases and 3 bases respectively, with 11 bases between them. The CDR3 is 13 amino acids. CDR1 is MDHEN, CDR2 SYDVKM, per germline. CDR3 DNA sequence: TGTGCCAGTAGGGGGGCGCCTAATGAAAAACTGTTTTTT. It yields the protein CASRGAPNEKLFF.

This clonotype showed up just a few times. The chain uses TRBV7-6 and TRBJ2-5; no firm D call. Germline assignment: CDR1 SGHVS and CDR2 FNYEAQ. The CDR3 runs 12 residues. Trimming took off 2 bases at V and 4 bases at J, with 5 bases between the two ends. In DNA, the CDR3 is TGTGCCAGCAGCTTATGGAGAGAGACCCAGTACTTC. Translating it yields CASSLWRETQYF.

This clonotype is judged medium-sized. V gene TRBV7-9 combines with J gene TRBJ2-7; no clear D. Germline V gene sequence: CDR1 SEHNR, CDR2 FQNEAQ (reference sequence). V shed 2 bases and J shed 2 bases, with 10 bases lying between them. The CDR3 sequence is 14 residues long. The CDR3 DNA reads TGTGCCAGCAGCTTATCTGGTTTTGCCTACGAGCAGTACTTC. Protein product: CASSLSGFAYEQYF.

In regard to this clonotype: The conserved phenylalanine or tryptophan is not found at the CDR3 terminus, so this likely reflects a read error. Here the CDR3 reads CSVHGGEAFC. Written as DNA, the CDR3 is TGCAGCGTCCACGGAGGAGAAGCTTTCTGT. V gene TRBV29-1 combines with J gene TRBJ1-1, with D hard to call. Trimming removed 6 bases from V and 8 bases from J, with 10 bases in between. Germline CDR1 reads SQVTM; CDR2 reads ANQGSEA. The CDR3 has 10 residues.

The CDR3 protein is CASSPPSIADNTEAFF. The CDR3 coding sequence is TGTGCCAGCTCACCACCGAGTATAGCGGACAACACTGAAGCTTTCTTT. The gene calls are TRBV18 and TRBJ1-1; D unresolved. The germline V gene encodes CDR1 KGHSH and CDR2 LQKENI. Trimming pared 0 bases from V and 2 bases from J, leaving 13 bases between. This CDR3 is 16 amino acids long.

In its sample, this clonotype was seen many times. The chain couples TRBV5-1 to TRBJ2-2, with D unclear. The CDR3 is 17 amino acids. Looked up from germline, CDR1 is SGHRS and CDR2 is YFSETQ. Between the trimmed V and J ends, which lost 2 bases and 6 bases, there was a span of 20 bases. DNA of the CDR3: TGCGCCAGCAGCTTAGTTTCTGGGATAAATCTCCCCGGGGAGCTGTTTTTT. Protein: CASSLVSGINLPGELFF. Filled out from reference TRBV5-1 and TRBJ2-2, the complete variable domain reads KAGVTQTPRYLIKTRGQQVTLSCSPISGHRSVSWYQQTPGQGLQFLFEYFSETQRNKGNFPGRFSGRQFSNSRSEMNVSTLELGDSALYLCASSLVSGINLPGELFFGEGSRLTVL.

V and J are TRBV7-2 and TRBJ2-7; TRBD2 aligns across 8 bases. V gave up 1 base and J gave up 2 bases; unmatched junction bases: 7. Germline V gene lookup returns CDR1 SGHTA and CDR2 FQGNSA. CDR3 length equals 16 residues. Written as DNA, the CDR3 is TGTGCCAGCAGCTTAGGGACTAGCCCGAGGGCCTACGAGCAGTACTTC. It yields the protein CASSLGTSPRAYEQYF. Full variable domain (remainder filled in from reference TRBV7-2 and TRBJ2-7): GAGVSQSPSNKVTEKGKDVELRCDPISGHTALYWYRQSLGQGLEFLIYFQGNSAPDKSGLPSDRFSAERTGGSVSTLTIQRTQQEDSAVYLCASSLGTSPRAYEQYFGPGTRLTVT.